Below are 27 T cell receptor beta chains sequenced from a single sample in a study of OX40 agonist ivuxolimab in advanced cancers. Clones were sequenced by immunoSEQ multiplex PCR, and TCRdb holds only the in-frame ones, with some missing. The sample consists of about 110,000 clones, 89% of them appearing once. The material sequenced was CD4+ or CD8+ T cells sorted from blood, taken in a trial of the OX40 agonist ivuxolimab. The receptors derive from an adult with an advanced solid tumor such as melanoma, head and neck, liver or kidney cancer.

The rearrangement uses TRBV2 and TRBJ2-3; 9 nucleotides line up with TRBD2. Losses at the gene ends were 7 bases for V and 3 bases for J; bases not matched to a gene: 5. Germline values: CDR1 SNHLY, CDR2 FYNNEI. This CDR3 spans 14 amino acids. CDR3 nucleotides: TGTGCCAGCAAGGAGCGGGAGGTTACAGATACGCAGTATTTT. Its translation is CASKEREVTDTQYF.

Concerning this clone: The same CDR3 arises from other DNA sequences in this sample as well. CDR3 in DNA: TGCGCCAGCAGCTTAGGGACGGCGAACACTGAAGCTTTCTTT. The encoded protein is CASSLGTANTEAFF. The rearrangement uses TRBV5-1 and TRBJ1-1; D is perhaps TRBD1 (5 bases). The CDR3 runs 14 residues. Germline V gene lookup returns CDR1 SGHRS and CDR2 YFSETQ. V lost 2 bases and J lost 1, with 9 bases in between.

This clone was observed a few times. The chain uses TRBV30 and TRBJ2-1, with D possibly matching TRBD1 (7 bases). The CDR3 runs to 15 residues. Germline V gene data show CDR1 as GTSNPN and CDR2 as SVGIG (reference sequence). V was clipped by 3 bases and J by 6 bases, with 18 bases between them. The DNA of the CDR3 is TGTGCCTGGAGCCGGGGGCAGGGGGTACCCAATGAGCAGTTCTTC. Translating gives CAWSRGQGVPNEQFF.

This clone was counted a few times. The V call is TRBV2, the J call TRBJ2-4; tentative D call: TRBD2 (6 bases). CDR3 length: 14 amino acids. CDR1 is SNHLY and CDR2 is FYNNEI in the germline V gene. V was trimmed by 4 bases and J by 7 bases, leaving 14 bases between them. CDR3 sequence (DNA): TGTGCCAGCAGTGTGGACGGGAGATCTAACATTCAGTACTTC. Protein sequence: CASSVDGRSNIQYF.

This chain uses TRBV10-3 with TRBJ2-1; 8 bases agree with TRBD2. The CDR3 covers 15 residues. V gave up 8 bases and J gave up 7 bases; unmatched junction bases: 13. Germline-derived CDR1 and CDR2 are ENHRY and SYGVKD. The CDR3 region has the DNA TGTGCCATCTCGGGTCGGGGGGGGCTGAGGAATGAGCAGTTCTTC. Its translation: CAISGRGGLRNEQFF.

The chain combines TRBV7-3 with TRBJ2-7, with a possible D match to TRBD2 (5 bases). There are 14 residues in the CDR3. Germline V CDR1 and CDR2: SGHTA, FQGTGA. V was trimmed by 2 bases and J by 5 bases, leaving 13 bases between them. The CDR3 sequence is CASSLGRRSDEQYF. CDR3 bases: TGTGCCAGCAGCTTAGGCAGGAGGTCGGACGAGCAGTACTTC.

About this clone: The junction shows a germline mismatch at one end, possibly a read error. The chain combines TRBV20-1 with TRBJ1-1; no reliable D call. Germline V gives CDR1 DFQATT, CDR2 SNEGSKA (reference sequence). There are 11 residues in the CDR3. This chain's CDR3 is CSASLSPEAFF. The CDR3 DNA reads as TGCAGTGCTAGTCTGTCTCCTGAGGCTTTCTTT.

This clone was detected only once. The J gene is TRBJ2-3, the V gene TRBV5-1, with D perhaps matching TRBD1 (7 bases). V shed 3 bases and J shed 2 bases, with 19 bases lying between them. The CDR3 loop spans 17 amino acids. Germline-derived CDR1 and CDR2 are SGHRS and YFSETQ. For the CDR3, the DNA is TGCGCCAGCAGCTCAAGGGCGGGCAGGGGGGCCACAGATACGCAGTATTTT. Its translation: CASSSRAGRGATDTQYF.

V usage is TRBV30 and J usage is TRBJ1-5; D unclear. In germline, CDR1 is GTSNPN, CDR2 SVGIG (reference sequence). The CDR3 is 12 residues long. V was shortened by 3 bases and J by 4 bases, with 7 bases between the two germline ends. CDR3 nucleotides: TGTGCCTGGAGAGGAGATAATCAGCCCCAGCATTTT. It yields the protein CAWRGDNQPQHF.

Worth noting for this clone: Different DNA sequences within this sample yield the same CDR3. V and J are TRBV30 and TRBJ1-1; no firm D call. The V and J ends lost 2 bases and 5 bases respectively, with 9 bases between them. This CDR3 region has 12 residues. Germline V CDR1 and CDR2: GTSNPN, SVGIG (reference sequence). The CDR3: CAWSSGRTEAFF. The CDR3 nucleotides are TGTGCCTGGAGTAGCGGGAGGACTGAAGCTTTCTTT.

The genes are TRBV5-1 and TRBJ2-5, with D tentatively TRBD2 (5 bases). V gave up 4 bases and J gave up 2 bases, with 12 bases separating them. CDR1 is SGHRS, CDR2 YFSETQ, per germline. CDR3 length equals 14 residues. The CDR3 reads CASSGMDWQETQYF. The CDR3 bases are TGCGCCAGCAGCGGGATGGACTGGCAAGAGACCCAGTACTTC.

The chain joins TRBV5-5 to TRBJ2-7; D is perhaps TRBD2 (5 bases). Germline CDR1 reads SGHKS; CDR2 reads YYEKEE (reference sequence). Trimming removed 5 bases at V and 1 base at J, with 19 bases between. CDR3 length: 16 residues. The CDR3 loop is CASRTGEGLTSYEQYF. The CDR3 DNA follows: TGTGCCAGCAGAACCGGGGAAGGGCTAACATCCTACGAGCAGTACTTC.

This chain uses TRBV29-1 with TRBJ2-3, with TRBD1 matching 7 bases. V gave up 4 bases and J gave up 4 bases; unmatched junction bases: 20. This CDR3 spans 18 amino acids. Germline assignment: CDR1 SQVTM and CDR2 ANQGSEA. CDR3 amino acids: CSVVRGWGRQGEADTQYF. DNA of the CDR3: TGCAGCGTTGTTAGAGGGTGGGGGCGACAGGGAGAGGCAGATACGCAGTATTTT.

A word on this clone: Other DNA variants within this sample encode the same CDR3. The gene calls are TRBV7-9 and TRBJ1-1, with D maybe TRBD1 (5 bases). CDR3 length equals 14 residues. Looked up from germline, CDR1 is SEHNR and CDR2 is FQNEAQ (reference sequence). Trimming left V 5 bases short and J 1 base short, with 11 bases between. CDR3 sequence: CASSLRQGNTEAFF. In nucleotides, the CDR3 is TGTGCCAGCAGCCTACGGCAGGGGAACACTGAAGCTTTCTTT.

The rearrangement links TRBV5-5 to TRBJ2-7; the match to TRBD1 covers 8 bases. Germline V gives CDR1 SGHKS, CDR2 YYEKEE (reference sequence). V was clipped by 5 bases and J by 3 bases; unmatched bases: 10. This CDR3 comprises 15 residues. This CDR3 reads CASRTLGQGIYEQYF. The CDR3 DNA is TGTGCCAGCAGGACCCTCGGACAGGGAATCTACGAGCAGTACTTC.

The chain links TRBV7-3 to TRBJ1-3; tentative D call: TRBD1 (6 bases). Trimming removed 2 bases from V and 7 bases from J, with 9 bases in between. Germline assignment: CDR1 SGHTA and CDR2 FQGTGA. This CDR3 region has 13 residues. CDR3 coding DNA: TGTGCCAGCAGCTTAGATCAGGGGAACACCATATATTTT. Its translation is CASSLDQGNTIYF. Full variable domain (remainder filled in from reference TRBV7-3 and TRBJ1-3): GAGVSQTPSNKVTEKGKYVELRCDPISGHTALYWYRQSLGQGPEFLIYFQGTGAADDSGLPNDRFFAVRPEGSVSTLKIQRTERGDSAVYLCASSLDQGNTIYFGEGSWLTVV.

The rearrangement links TRBV6-4 to TRBJ2-5; the D is unclear. CDR1 and CDR2 from the germline V gene are MRHNA and SNTAGT. V lost 6 bases and J 1 base, leaving 9 bases between the germline ends. CDR3 size: 13 residues. The chain's CDR3 is CASSVDVQETQYF. DNA for the CDR3: TGTGCCAGCAGCGTTGATGTCCAAGAGACCCAGTACTTC.

The DNA for the CDR3 is TGTGCCAGCAAGGGGAACACTGAAGCTTTCTTT. Translating gives CASKGNTEAFF. The chain carries TRBV6-5 and TRBJ1-1, with D unclear. CDR3 length: 11 residues. CDR1 is MNHEY and CDR2 is SVGAGI in the germline V gene. Trimming pared 7 bases from V and 1 base from J, leaving 4 bases between.

The J gene is TRBJ1-2, the V gene TRBV5-1; D remains unclear. Germline CDR1 reads SGHRS; CDR2 reads YFSETQ. CDR3 length equals 12 residues. Trimming cost V 0 bases and J 6 bases, with 6 bases left between them. The CDR3 bases are TGCGCCAGCAGCTTGGAAGGCCATGGCTACACCTTC. It translates to CASSLEGHGYTF.

This chain connects TRBV6-1 to TRBJ1-1, with D possibly matching TRBD1 (5 bases). This CDR3 is 15 amino acids long. The germline V and J ends were trimmed by 5 bases and 0 bases, with 13 bases remaining between them. Germline V gene data show CDR1 as MNHNS and CDR2 as SASEGT. The CDR3, as DNA: TGTGCCAGCAGTCTCCAGGTGGGGGTGAACACTGAAGCTTTCTTT. Protein: CASSLQVGVNTEAFF.

The rearrangement links TRBV5-4 to TRBJ2-3; 8 bases map to TRBD1. J was trimmed by 3 bases and V by 0 bases; bases with no gene match: 3. The CDR3 contains 15 residues. The germline CDR1 and CDR2 sequences are SGHNT and YYREEE (reference sequence). The CDR3 loop is CASSLGQGLTDTQYF. CDR3 bases: TGTGCCAGCAGCTTGGGACAGGGGCTAACAGATACGCAGTATTTT. The entire variable domain, with the rest obtained from reference TRBV5-4 and TRBJ2-3, is as follows: ETGVTQSPTHLIKTRGQQVTLRCSSQSGHNTVSWYQQALGQGPQFIFQYYREEENGRGNFPPRFSGLQFPNYSSELNVNALELDDSALYLCASSLGQGLTDTQYFGPGTRLTVL.

The chain recombines TRBV11-2 with TRBJ2-2, with D hard to call. There are 13 residues in the CDR3. With 3 bases removed from V and 11 bases from J, the gap between germline ends came to 13 bases. Germline values: CDR1 SGHAT, CDR2 FQNNGV. CDR3 loop: CASSLSPPVELFF. Written as DNA, the CDR3 is TGTGCCAGCAGCTTGTCCCCACCGGTTGAGCTGTTTTTT.

The chain recombines TRBV28 with TRBJ1-2, with D possibly matching TRBD1 (5 bases). Trimming took off 1 base at V and 8 bases at J, with 20 bases between the two ends. The CDR3 consists of 16 residues. The germline CDR1 and CDR2 sequences are MDHEN and SYDVKM. This chain's CDR3 is CASSLSAAGTARGYTF. CDR3 nucleotide sequence: TGTGCCAGCAGTTTATCCGCCGCCGGGACTGCTCGGGGCTACACCTTC.

The genes are TRBV2 and TRBJ2-4; tentatively, D is TRBD1 (5 bases). The germline CDR1 and CDR2 sequences are SNHLY and FYNNEI. Trimming left V 7 bases short and J 6 bases short, with 10 bases between. This CDR3 has 12 amino acids. CDR3 coding DNA: TGTGCCAGCAATCCGGACACAAACATTCAGTACTTC. Its translation: CASNPDTNIQYF.

The chain carries TRBV11-3 and TRBJ2-3; D gene unclear. CDR3 length: 13 residues. Germline V gene sequence: CDR1 SGHNT, CDR2 YENEEA. V lost 0 bases, J lost 8 bases, and 9 bases lay in between. The CDR3 bases are TGTGCCAGCAGCTTAGAGAAGATAACTACGCAGTATTTT. Translating it yields CASSLEKITTQYF.

The rearrangement links TRBV9 to TRBJ1-1; D is perhaps TRBD1 (5 bases). The CDR3 has 14 residues. Per germline, CDR1 SGDLS and CDR2 YYNGEE. V dropped 0 bases and J dropped 0 bases, with 6 bases sitting between them. The CDR3 spells CASSVAGMNTEAFF. CDR3 coding DNA: TGTGCCAGCAGCGTAGCAGGGATGAACACTGAAGCTTTCTTT.

This clone was seen more than once but under ten times. The chain is built from TRBV4-3 and TRBJ2-5; possibly TRBD2 for D (5 bases). The CDR3 loop spans 17 amino acids. Trimming removed 0 bases at V and 5 bases at J, with 19 bases between. The germline gives CDR1 LGHNA, CDR2 YSLEER. The CDR3 sequence: CASSQDRWSSRGETQYF. CDR3 sequence (DNA): TGCGCCAGCAGCCAAGATCGATGGTCCAGCCGAGGGGAGACCCAGTACTTC.